This entry lists 32 T cell receptor beta chains sequenced from one sample in a study of blood T cells in healthy people across ages. Together with a sample-barcoded 5' primer, a J-beta primer mix was included in a second PCR lasting roughly 6 to 12 cycles. TCRdb itself ran the 5' RACE reads through MiXCR, one entry per CDR3 protein. The sample lists 600,000 to 850,000 distinct CDR3 sequences, roughly 25% occurring once. These data were likewise used in another study, on T cells of mothers and their children.

Material for sequencing was blood. The receptor source for this set is a boy between 10 and 17 years old in good health.

The rearrangement joins TRBV19 to TRBJ2-2; D gene unclear. The CDR3 spans 14 residues. V dropped 5 bases and J dropped 4 bases, with 11 bases sitting between them. Germline-derived CDR1 and CDR2 are LNHDA and SQIVND (reference sequence). Written as DNA, the CDR3 is TGTGCCAGTAGTGCCCTCTTGGGCACCGGGGAGCTGTTTTTT. This translates into CASSALLGTGELFF.

This clonotype was seen a few times. The chain uses TRBV29-1 and TRBJ2-5; D is unresolved. CDR3 length: 12 residues. Trimming left V 1 base short and J 2 bases short, with 5 bases between. Germline assignment: CDR1 SQVTM and CDR2 ANQGSEA. CDR3 region: CSVEGMQETQYF. The CDR3, as DNA: TGCAGCGTTGAAGGGATGCAAGAGACCCAGTACTTC. Variable domain in full (rest from reference TRBV29-1 and TRBJ2-5): SAVISQKPSRDICQRGTSLTIQCQVDSQVTMMFWYRQQPGQSLTLIATANQGSEATYESGFVIDKFPISRPNLTFSTLTVSNMSPEDSSIYLCSVEGMQETQYFGPGTRLLVL.

J is TRBJ2-1 and V is TRBV20-1; D is perhaps TRBD2 (6 bases). This CDR3 has 13 amino acids. The germline V gene encodes CDR1 DFQATT and CDR2 SNEGSKA (reference sequence). V lost 5 bases, J lost 4 bases, and 12 bases lay in between. CDR3 in amino acids: CSALWREYNEQFF. CDR3 in DNA: TGCAGTGCTCTTTGGCGGGAATACAATGAGCAGTTCTTC.

The V call is TRBV5-1, the J call TRBJ2-3, with D maybe TRBD1 (6 bases). The CDR3 covers 15 residues. Trimming stripped 5 bases from V and 4 bases from J, with 17 bases between. From germline, CDR1 is SGHRS and CDR2 YFSETQ. CDR3: CASRRQGGPPDTQYF. The CDR3 nucleotides read TGCGCCAGCAGGAGACAAGGGGGTCCCCCAGATACGCAGTATTTT.

There are a few counts of this clonotype. In DNA form, the CDR3 reads TGCGCCAGCAGCTGGGGGACAGGGAATGGCGAGCAGTACTTC. This translates into CASSWGTGNGEQYF. The chain joins TRBV5-1 to TRBJ2-7; TRBD1 aligns across 9 bases. The germline V gene encodes CDR1 SGHRS and CDR2 YFSETQ. The CDR3 is made up of 14 amino acids. V was clipped by 3 bases and J by 6 bases; unmatched bases: 7. Variable domain in full (rest from reference TRBV5-1 and TRBJ2-7): KAGVTQTPRYLIKTRGQQVTLSCSPISGHRSVSWYQQTPGQGLQFLFEYFSETQRNKGNFPGRFSGRQFSNSRSEMNVSTLELGDSALYLCASSWGTGNGEQYFGPGTRLTVT.

The V gene is TRBV7-9, the J gene TRBJ2-7; perhaps TRBD1 as D (5 bases). Germline CDR1 is SEHNR and CDR2 is FQNEAQ (reference sequence). The ends were cut back, 5 bases at V and 0 bases at J, with 14 bases in the middle. This CDR3 comprises 15 residues. The CDR3 here is CASSLIQESSYEQYF. The DNA for the CDR3 is TGTGCCAGCAGCCTCATACAGGAGAGCTCCTACGAGCAGTACTTC.

The genes are TRBV2 and TRBJ2-5, with 14 bases fitting TRBD2. CDR1 and CDR2 from the germline V gene are SNHLY and FYNNEI. The V segment lost 1 base and the J segment 2 bases; nucleotides outside the gene matches: 9. The CDR3 extends over 19 amino acids. CDR3 loop: CASSEEGLAGGNLQETQYF. CDR3 in DNA: TGTGCCAGCAGTGAAGAAGGACTAGCGGGAGGTAATTTACAAGAGACCCAGTACTTC. The full variable domain, completed using reference TRBV2 and TRBJ2-5, is EPEVTQTPSHQVTQMGQEVILRCVPISNHLYFYWYRQILGQKVEFLVSFYNNEISEKSEIFDDQFSVERPDGSNFTLKIRSTKLEDSAMYFCASSEEGLAGGNLQETQYFGPGTRLLVL.

This clonotype was picked up a small number of times. This rearrangement joins TRBV29-1 to TRBJ2-5; TRBD2 matches at 10 bases. CDR3 length: 15 residues. In germline, CDR1 is SQVTM, CDR2 ANQGSEA. V lost 2 bases, J lost 4 bases, and 7 bases stayed unmatched. This CDR3 reads CSVELAGDLRETQYF. CDR3 DNA sequence: TGCAGCGTTGAACTAGCGGGAGATCTGAGAGAGACCCAGTACTTC.

The V call is TRBV20-1, the J call TRBJ2-5; 10 bases fit TRBD2. The end of the DNA is better explained by TRBJ2-1, so the J call may be wrong. The CDR3 is 13 amino acids. Looked up from germline, CDR1 is DFQATT and CDR2 is SNEGSKA (reference sequence). CDR3 DNA sequence: TGCAGTGCTAGAAGGCTAGCGGGAGTTGAGCAGTTCTTC. It encodes CSARRLAGVEQFF.

V and J are TRBV21-1 and TRBJ1-3. TRBV21-1 is deemed a pseudogene. This CDR3 spans 16 amino acids. CDR3 sequence (DNA): TGTGCCAGCCGGATAATCGACGGAGACTCTGGAAACACCATATATTTT. Amino acids: CASRIIDGDSGNTIYF.

V and J are TRBV10-3 and TRBJ2-7, with 9 positions matching TRBD1. The CDR3 length is 14 residues. CDR1 and CDR2 from the germline V gene are ENHRY and SYGVKD. The trim removed 2 bases at V and 5 bases at J, leaving 4 bases unmatched. The CDR3 DNA is TGTGCCATCAGTGAGCCGGGACAGGGCGACGAGCAGTACTTC. Protein product: CAISEPGQGDEQYF.

V and J are TRBV14 and TRBJ2-3, with D tentatively TRBD1 or TRBD2 (5 bases each). Looked up from germline, CDR1 is SGHDN and CDR2 is FVKESK. This CDR3 spans 13 amino acids. V gave up 4 bases and J gave up 6 bases, with 11 bases separating them. CDR3 bases: TGTGCCAGCAGCCTTGACTGGGGGGATACGCAGTATTTT. This gives the protein CASSLDWGDTQYF.

Only one count was recorded for this clonotype. The chain employs TRBV6-6 and TRBJ1-3; D is ambiguous. V lost 0 bases and J lost 2, with 11 bases in between. CDR3 length: 16 residues. Germline assignment: CDR1 MNHNY and CDR2 SVGAGI (reference sequence). The CDR3 sequence is CASSYSGGRPGNTIYF. CDR3 DNA sequence: TGTGCCAGCAGTTACTCAGGAGGTCGTCCTGGAAACACCATATATTTT.

This clonotype was seen only a few times. CDR3 sequence (DNA): TGTGCCCGCCAGGTTCTTCAAGAGACCCAGTACTTC. This codes for CARQVLQETQYF. The chain carries TRBV6-5 and TRBJ2-5; D is unclear. Germline CDR1 MNHEY, CDR2 SVGAGI. The CDR3 is 12 amino acids. V was pared by 11 bases and J by 2 bases, with 12 bases between.

This clonotype was seen more than once but under ten times. As DNA, the CDR3 is TGTGCCAGCAGCTCAACTGGGGCGGGAGGGATTCTTGGCTACAATGAGCAGTTCTTC. Translating gives CASSSTGAGGILGYNEQFF. J is TRBJ2-1 and V is TRBV27, with TRBD2 matching over 9 bases. This CDR3 comprises 19 residues. Per the germline V gene, CDR1 is MNHEY and CDR2 is SMNVEV (reference sequence). V dropped 6 bases and J dropped 3; count of bases not matched to a gene: 18.

In its sample, this clonotype was seen a few times. At one end, the junction sequence differs from germline, possibly due to a read error. The V gene is TRBV7-9, the J gene TRBJ2-5; 11 positions agree with TRBD2. The CDR3 spans 17 residues. CDR1 is SEHNR and CDR2 is FQNEAQ in the germline V gene (reference sequence). The CDR3 DNA sequence: TGTACCAGCAGCTCCCCAACTAGCGGGAGATCACAAGAGACCCAGTACTTC. It specifies CTSSSPTSGRSQETQYF.

The chain links TRBV28 to TRBJ2-5; D perhaps matches TRBD2 (6 bases). The DNA end is a closer match to TRBJ2-7, so the J assignment may be wrong. Germline V gene sequence: CDR1 MDHEN, CDR2 SYDVKM. This CDR3 has 19 amino acids. CDR3 protein: CASSLDLGGGLETSYEQYF. DNA of the CDR3: TGTGCCAGCAGTTTAGACTTAGGTGGGGGACTTGAAACGTCCTACGAGCAGTACTTC.

This clonotype was detected only a few times. J is TRBJ2-1 and V is TRBV6-5; the D is unclear. The CDR3 is 14 amino acids. From germline, CDR1 is MNHEY and CDR2 SVGAGI. Trimming stripped 6 bases from V and 0 bases from J, with 9 bases between. The CDR3 nucleotides read TGTGCCAGCAGCCCCGAGTTCTCCTACAATGAGCAGTTCTTC. Protein: CASSPEFSYNEQFF.

The chain joins TRBV7-8 to TRBJ2-7, with D maybe TRBD1 (5 bases). There are 14 residues in the CDR3. The germline CDR1 and CDR2 sequences are SGHVS and FQNEAQ. Trimming cost V 5 bases and J 5 bases, with 16 bases left between them. The CDR3 DNA follows: TGTGCCAGCAGCCCCCAGGCTGGCAGGGACGAGCAGTACTTC. Protein product: CASSPQAGRDEQYF. Filled out from reference TRBV7-8 and TRBJ2-7, the complete variable domain reads GAGVSQSPRYKVAKRGQDVALRCDPISGHVSLFWYQQALGQGPEFLTYFQNEAQLDKSGLPSDRFFAERPEGSVSTLKIQRTQQEDSAVYLCASSPQAGRDEQYFGPGTRLTVT.

The V and J genes are TRBV6-5 and TRBJ1-4; 8 nucleotides agree with TRBD1. The CDR3 sequence is 16 residues long. The ends lost 2 bases at V and 0 bases at J; junction bases unmatched: 2. CDR1 MNHEY and CDR2 SVGAGI come from the germline V gene. CDR3 sequence: CASSYVTGATNEKLFF. The CDR3 DNA reads TGTGCCAGCAGTTACGTGACAGGGGCAACTAATGAAAAACTGTTTTTT.

This chain uses TRBV3-1 with TRBJ2-6; D remains ambiguous. The V gene's germline CDR1 is LGHDT and CDR2 YNNKEL (reference sequence). Trimming removed 1 base from V and 4 bases from J, with 5 bases in between. The CDR3 sequence is 14 residues long. The CDR3 reads CASSQVAGANVLTF. For the CDR3, the DNA is TGTGCCAGCAGCCAAGTTGCCGGGGCCAACGTCCTGACTTTC.

The chain links TRBV29-1 to TRBJ2-1; TRBD2 agrees at 8 bases. The CDR3 totals 12 residues. Germline CDR1 and CDR2: SQVTM and ANQGSEA. V gave up 4 bases and J gave up 5 bases; unmatched junction bases: 1. CDR3 amino acids: CSVAGGHNEQFF. CDR3 DNA sequence: TGCAGCGTTGCGGGGGGGCACAATGAGCAGTTCTTC.

This CDR3 reads CASSQDQGYSYEQYF. The CDR3 DNA reads TGCGCCAGCAGCCAAGATCAGGGGTACTCCTACGAGCAGTACTTC. The chain combines TRBV4-1 with TRBJ2-5; the D gene is possibly TRBD1 (6 bases). The J call could be wrong; TRBJ2-7 is a better fit for the DNA end. This CDR3 contains 15 residues. Germline V gene data show CDR1 as MGHRA and CDR2 as YSYEKL.

The chain employs TRBV7-3 and TRBJ2-7; D might be TRBD1 (6 bases). V was pared by 5 bases and J by 3 bases, with 17 bases between. Looked up from germline, CDR1 is SGHTA and CDR2 is FQGTGA. This CDR3 is built from 15 residues. CDR3 protein: CASSPKGGPVYEQYF. CDR3 DNA sequence: TGTGCCAGCAGCCCCAAAGGGGGTCCAGTCTACGAGCAGTACTTC.

The table lists this clonotype with a few counts. The chain carries TRBV9 and TRBJ2-3; a possible D gene is TRBD2 (6 bases). CDR1 is SGDLS and CDR2 is YYNGEE in the germline V gene. CDR3 length equals 18 residues. The ends were cut back, 3 bases at V and 1 base at J, with 21 bases in the middle. The CDR3 DNA reads as TGTGCCAGCAGCGAAACCCCACATGGGGGGTTGGGCACAGATACGCAGTATTTT. Translation gives CASSETPHGGLGTDTQYF.

Of note for this clonotype: The junction does not match germline at one end; this may be a read error. The rearrangement joins TRBV6-1 to TRBJ2-4, with D unclear. The CDR3 runs 13 residues. Germline CDR1 and CDR2: MNHNS and SASEGT. Here the CDR3 reads CAGSEYSANIQYF. CDR3 bases: TGTGCCGGCAGTGAATATTCAGCAAACATTCAGTACTTC.

V gene TRBV7-8 combines with J gene TRBJ2-5, with TRBD2 matching 11 bases. The end of the DNA fits TRBJ2-1 better, so the J call may be wrong. CDR1 is SGHVS, CDR2 FQNEAQ, per germline. The CDR3 spans 16 residues. This CDR3 reads CASSFLAGGERNEQFF. The CDR3 nucleotides are TGTGCCAGCAGCTTTCTAGCGGGAGGTGAACGCAATGAGCAGTTCTTC.

In this sample, this clonotype turned up a few times. At one end the junction does not follow the germline gene, possibly because of a read error. The chain is built from TRBV7-3 and TRBJ2-5; 10 nucleotides agree with TRBD2. The J call may be wrong; the DNA end is better matched by TRBJ2-1. CDR3 length: 16 amino acids. The germline V gene has CDR1 SGHTA and CDR2 FQGTGA. This CDR3 reads CASSLRPSGGYSEQFF. The CDR3 DNA follows: TGTGCCAGCAGCTTAAGGCCTAGCGGGGGCTACAGTGAGCAGTTCTTC.

Remarks on this clonotype: This may stem from a read error, because a much larger clone lies one nucleotide away. CDR3 nucleotides: TGTGCCAGCGCCGACTACGAGCAGTACTTC. This encodes CASADYEQYF. The rearrangement uses TRBV6-6 and TRBJ2-5, with no clear D. TRBJ2-7 explains the end of the DNA better; the J call may be wrong. The CDR3 loop spans 10 amino acids. Germline lookup yields CDR1 MNHNY and CDR2 SVGAGI (reference sequence).

This clonotype was recorded many times. This chain connects TRBV7-8 to TRBJ2-7; tentative D call: TRBD2 (5 bases). V dropped 1 base and J dropped 5 bases, with 9 bases sitting between them. Germline V gene data show CDR1 as SGHVS and CDR2 as FQNEAQ. The CDR3 sequence is 13 residues long. CDR3: CASSLEGVHEQYF. DNA of the CDR3: TGTGCCAGCAGCTTAGAGGGAGTGCACGAGCAGTACTTC. The whole variable domain, remainder taken from reference TRBV7-8 and TRBJ2-7, is GAGVSQSPRYKVAKRGQDVALRCDPISGHVSLFWYQQALGQGPEFLTYFQNEAQLDKSGLPSDRFFAERPEGSVSTLKIQRTQQEDSAVYLCASSLEGVHEQYFGPGTRLTVT.

The table lists this clonotype with a few counts. J is TRBJ1-1 and V is TRBV20-1; no definite D call. The V gene lost 3 bases and the J gene lost 0 bases, with 8 bases spanning the gap. This CDR3 comprises 13 residues. From germline, CDR1 is DFQATT and CDR2 SNEGSKA (reference sequence). The CDR3: CSASEGMNTEAFF. The DNA for the CDR3 is TGCAGTGCTAGTGAAGGAATGAACACTGAAGCTTTCTTT.

The V call is TRBV9, the J call TRBJ2-5; possibly TRBD1 for D (5 bases). The end of the DNA aligns better with TRBJ2-7, so the J call may be wrong. This CDR3 spans 15 amino acids. From germline, CDR1 is SGDLS and CDR2 YYNGEE. The CDR3 protein is CASSVLPTETYEQYF. CDR3 sequence (DNA): TGTGCCAGCAGCGTATTACCGACAGAGACCTACGAGCAGTACTTC.